The 12 T cell receptor beta chains given below trace back to one sample, sequenced in a study of T cells in Graves' hyperthyroidism and ophthalmopathy. There were TCR beta CDR3 regions amplified from RNA transcripts. First-round RT-PCR of the TCR CDR3 relied on the HTBI primer set. TCRdb fed the multiplex PCR reads into MiXCR, producing one record per CDR3 protein. The sample yields about 480,000 distinct CDR3 sequences, roughly an eighth seen once. The material sequenced was blood. The receptors here all came from a woman aged 18-35 years with Graves' hyperthyroidism.

The V call is TRBV20-1, the J call TRBJ2-1; the match to TRBD2 covers 13 bases. The CDR3 extends over 18 amino acids. J was trimmed by 0 bases and V by 5 bases; bases with no gene match: 10. Germline V gene sequence: CDR1 DFQATT, CDR2 SNEGSKA (reference sequence). CDR3 loop: CSAVRLAGGLSSYNEQFF. The CDR3 region has the DNA TGCAGTGCTGTAAGACTAGCGGGAGGACTTAGCTCCTACAATGAGCAGTTCTTC.

This clonotype appeared many times. The V call is TRBV12-3 or TRBV12-4, the J call TRBJ1-2, with D unclear. This CDR3 is 14 amino acids long. Trimming took off 6 bases at V and 2 bases at J, with 13 bases between the two ends. CDR3 DNA: TGTGCCAGCAGCAGAGGGCAGGCAAACTATGGCTACACCTTC. Translation: CASSRGQANYGYTF.

This clonotype was detected only a few times. The V gene is TRBV20-1, the J gene TRBJ1-1, with D maybe TRBD1 (5 bases). Germline V CDR1 and CDR2: DFQATT, SNEGSKA (reference sequence). V was pared by 7 bases and J by 0 bases, with 12 bases between. The CDR3 sequence is 13 residues long. The CDR3 DNA follows: TGCAGTGTTCGGACGGACATGAACACTGAAGCTTTCTTT. It translates to CSVRTDMNTEAFF.

V and J are TRBV5-1 and TRBJ2-3; 8 bases line up with TRBD2. This CDR3 region has 14 residues. CDR1 is SGHRS and CDR2 is YFSETQ in the germline V gene. Trimming took 3 bases from V and 2 from J; bases not matched to a gene: 2. The CDR3 here is CASSSGLDTDTQYF. The CDR3, as DNA: TGCGCCAGCAGCTCGGGACTAGACACAGATACGCAGTATTTT.

In this sample, this clonotype turned up many times. The chain links TRBV27 to TRBJ1-4, with unresolved D. The CDR3 covers 13 residues. V was pared by 5 bases and J by 3 bases, with 7 bases between. CDR1 and CDR2 (germline): MNHEY, SMNVEV (reference sequence). CDR3 in DNA: TGTGCCAGCAGTGGAAGATCTAATGAAAAACTGTTTTTT. This encodes CASSGRSNEKLFF.

This clonotype was seen only a few times. The chain links TRBV9 to TRBJ2-1; 7 bases are shared with TRBD2. V dropped 3 bases and J dropped 4; count of bases not matched to a gene: 10. The CDR3 spans 16 residues. The germline gives CDR1 SGDLS, CDR2 YYNGEE. DNA for the CDR3: TGTGCCAGCAGCGCCTCAACGGGGGGTGCGTACAATGAGCAGTTCTTC. Its translation: CASSASTGGAYNEQFF.

In this sample, this clonotype turned up many times. The chain has TRBV20-1 and TRBJ2-7, with 10 nucleotides matching TRBD2. With 4 bases clipped from V and 4 bases from J, the junction kept 10 bases outside the gene matches. Germline CDR1 reads DFQATT; CDR2 reads SNEGSKA (reference sequence). The CDR3 extends over 15 amino acids. In nucleotides, the CDR3 is TGCAGTGCTACGGTAAAAGCGGGAGGGCCTTACGAGCAGTACTTC. It yields the protein CSATVKAGGPYEQYF.

This chain uses TRBV28 with TRBJ2-5; 8 bases line up with TRBD1. Germline assignment: CDR1 MDHEN and CDR2 SYDVKM. With V trimmed by 6 bases and J by 5 bases, 14 bases remained unmatched. CDR3 length equals 16 residues. Here the CDR3 reads CASSLHQGARSETQYF. CDR3 sequence (DNA): TGTGCCAGCAGCCTCCACCAGGGGGCGCGGAGCGAGACCCAGTACTTC.

This clonotype was detected a few times. For the CDR3, the DNA is TGTGCCAGTAGTAAGTTTGTGACGGATAATCAGCCCCAGCATTTT. This translates into CASSKFVTDNQPQHF. The chain couples TRBV19 to TRBJ1-5; D call uncertain. Trimming shortened V by 4 bases and J by 4 bases, and 14 bases separated the two germline ends. From germline, CDR1 is LNHDA and CDR2 SQIVND (reference sequence). The CDR3 spans 15 residues.

The V call is TRBV30, the J call TRBJ1-3, with D hard to call. Between the trimmed V and J ends, which lost 8 bases and 0 bases, there was a span of 14 bases. Germline V gene data show CDR1 as GTSNPN and CDR2 as SVGIG (reference sequence). The CDR3 contains 14 residues. The CDR3, as DNA: TGTGCCGCGAATGACGCCTTCTCTGGAAACACCATATATTTT. Translated, it gives CAANDAFSGNTIYF.

This chain connects TRBV12-3 or TRBV12-4 to TRBJ2-5; TRBD2 matches at 9 bases. The V gene end was trimmed by 6 bases and the J gene end by 2 bases; junction bases not matched to a gene: 7. There are 15 residues in the CDR3. The CDR3 nucleotides read TGTGCCAGCAGCGAACCGGGACTAGCACAAGAGACCCAGTACTTC. It specifies CASSEPGLAQETQYF.

This clonotype was counted at least ten times. V and J are TRBV6-1 and TRBJ1-4, with 9 positions matching TRBD1. The CDR3 runs to 14 residues. J gave up 4 bases and V 6 bases, and 3 bases lay outside the gene matches. In germline, CDR1 is MNHNS, CDR2 SASEGT. CDR3 DNA: TGTGCCAGCAGCGGGACAGGGAGTAATGAAAAACTGTTTTTT. Translated, it gives CASSGTGSNEKLFF.